This T cell receptor (beta chain) emerged from a study of shared clonotypes between healthy human individuals (TCRdb year 2020). At the level of the whole study: The cohort included three men and a couple of women between 18 and 49 years of age. For each donor, CD4 naive and CD4 memory were each given three plates, CD8 naive was given two plates, and CD8 memory was given one plate. To estimate repertoire size and how much clonotypes are shared between individuals, the study performed deep sequencing of blood TCR repertoires from five healthy adults. Different laboratories and diverse techniques were used to prepare libraries and sequence TCR repertoires, to increase sequencing depth and limit assay-specific biases. Each donor's leukapheresis produced roughly between roughly 0.85 and 10 billion PBMCs. What the research found in general, with its limitations: The small number of donors limited the genetic and exposure-history diversity represented. Clonotypes shared by all four sorted-subset donors showed higher generation probabilities than non-shared clonotypes. Based on pairwise subsampling, the degree of clonotype sharing among donors was expected to be affected by sequencing depth. Naive subsets generally had larger estimated clonotype richness than memory subsets did. About 5% of naive CD4, 3% to 4% of naive CD8, around 2.3% of memory CD4, and roughly 0.4% of memory CD8 clonotypes were shared across several donors. Only blood was sampled, and tissue TCR repertoires likely differ from those in blood. Rarefaction of sorted-subset datasets indicated incomplete sequencing despite the large sequencing depth.

On this clone: Its antigen is unknown. The record has no base qualities; no much larger clone is one base away.

Reading from cysteine to phenylalanine, the CDR3 counts 15 amino acids. Only CDR3 DNA remains: 45 bases, in frame from the first base. V ends up 5 bases short and J 5 bases short, with an unmatched junction base count of 8. As encoded in the germline V gene, CDR1 is MDHEN while CDR2 is SYDVKM. Healthy HIV-negative adults with no recently reported acute infections or vaccinations were included as donors. Every donor was a Caucasian adult living in Nashville, Tennessee, USA. CD4+ T cells were enriched by magnetic negative selection, after which naive cells were positively selected on CD45RA and the negative fraction was taken as the memory subset. Blood was collected by leukapheresis, and PBMCs were isolated by Ficoll-Histopaque density gradient centrifugation and then cryopreserved in liquid nitrogen vapor phase. Analytical flow cytometry was used to check the purity and quantity of each magnetically sorted T cell population. Each sorted fraction had its genomic DNA isolated and then quantified by UV absorbance on a Nanodrop 2000c.

TCR CDR3 regions were amplified from genomic DNA by multiplex PCR using the deep immunoSEQ assay. Extracted genomic DNA from each cell subset was spread evenly across all wells of several immunoSEQ 96-well plates, with each plate serving as a replicate. For sorted subsets, each replicate PCR was loaded with about 0.2 ug genomic DNA, equivalent to 30,000 or so T cell genomes. Purified libraries were quantified with a Qubit 3.0 fluorometer, sized on a Bioanalyzer 2100, and re-quantified with the KAPA Library Quantification kit. Each immunoSEQ 96-well plate was sequenced on its own single-read 150-cycle Illumina NextSeq 550 flow cell. The authors' pipeline ran thus. Because the immunoSEQ output included only junctional sequences and no quality scores, the filtering could not be the same as the filtering used for full-length reads. To assign V/J genes and CDR3, sequences were annotated against IMGT germline references using PyIR, a Python wrapper for IgBLAST v1.9. Reads were filtered out if the reads had weak V/J assignments (E-value above 1e-6), no CDR3, stop codons, out-of-frame junctions, or ambiguous translated residues. V3J clonotypes were defined by identical inferred V gene, J gene, and CDR3 amino acid sequence. Percentage overlap between repertoires was calculated by dividing the number of shared unique clonotypes by the size of the smaller repertoire. Richness of each repertoire was evaluated using RTK rarefaction, the Chao1 estimator, and Recon v2.1 estimates of unobserved clonotypes. Generation probabilities were computed with OLGA for all TCRbeta clonotypes obtained by the gDNA method from a few donors. In TCRdb, the immuneACCESS table is reduced to in-frame sequences with V and J assigned. These tables do not hold every clone; where another copy was compared, an unresolved V gene accounts for under half, and the others remain unexplained. That table furnishes V, J and clone size, whereas the DNA furnished D and trimming. This sample comprises approximately 2.5 million clones, about 92% of them detected only once. The top ten clones comprise around 0.15% of the sample.

The rearrangement combines TRBV28 with TRBJ2-7; a stretch of 11 junction bases matches TRBD1. The receptor's source is a man younger than 35 in good health. The sample was naive CD4+ T cells sorted from blood. The meaning of the sample's cell subset or site label: CD45RA+ positively selected. The DNA sequence is given as TGTGCCAGCAGTGACGGGACAGGGGGTGAACACGAGCAGTACTTC. Its protein reads: CASSDGTGGEHEQYF.